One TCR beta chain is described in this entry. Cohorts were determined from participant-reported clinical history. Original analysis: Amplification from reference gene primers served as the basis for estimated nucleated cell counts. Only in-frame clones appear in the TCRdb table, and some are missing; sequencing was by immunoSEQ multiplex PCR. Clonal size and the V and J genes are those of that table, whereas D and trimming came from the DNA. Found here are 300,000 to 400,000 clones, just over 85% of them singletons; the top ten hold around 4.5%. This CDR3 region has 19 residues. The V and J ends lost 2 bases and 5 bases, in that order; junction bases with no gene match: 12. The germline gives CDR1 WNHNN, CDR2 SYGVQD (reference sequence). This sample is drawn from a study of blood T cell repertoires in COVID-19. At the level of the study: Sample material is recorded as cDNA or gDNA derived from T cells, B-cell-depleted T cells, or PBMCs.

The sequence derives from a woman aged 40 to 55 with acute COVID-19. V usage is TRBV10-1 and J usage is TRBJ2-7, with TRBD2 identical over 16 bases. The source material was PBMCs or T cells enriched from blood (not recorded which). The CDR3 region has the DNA TGCGCCAGCAGTGAGATAAACCCGGGACTAGCGGGAGGGCCCCACGAGCAGTACTTC. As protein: CASSEINPGLAGGPHEQYF.